The 10 T cell receptor beta chains reported below all come from one sample, sequenced in a study of T cell responses to AZD1222 COVID-19 vaccine. Sequenced by immunoSEQ multiplex PCR; TCRdb stores in-frame clones only, minus some. The table has about 82,000 clones, roughly 90% seen once; the top ten hold roughly 4.8%. The specimen was peripheral blood, collected on day 0 of AZD1222 vaccination. The receptors were gathered from an adult in good health.

This rearrangement joins TRBV25-1 to TRBJ1-5, with unresolved D. Deletions cut 5 bases from V and 6 bases from J, with 17 bases between. The CDR3 covers 15 residues. In germline, CDR1 is MGHDK, CDR2 SYGVNS. The CDR3 sequence: CASSFGRPPGQPQHF. In DNA, the CDR3 is TGTGCCAGCAGTTTTGGGCGACCTCCCGGTCAGCCCCAGCATTTT.

This clone was found once. The chain joins TRBV3-1 (or the pseudogene TRBV3-2) to TRBJ2-7, with TRBD2 as a possible D gene (5 bases). Germline values: CDR1 LGHDT, CDR2 YNNKEL (reference sequence). The CDR3 runs to 19 residues. V lost 4 bases to trimming and J lost 0 bases, with 25 bases between them. For the CDR3, the DNA is TGTGCCAGCAGCCCTAAGCAAGGTGGCAGGAGACTAAGCTCCTACGAGCAGTACTTC. Its protein product is CASSPKQGGRRLSSYEQYF.

The V call is TRBV28, the J call TRBJ1-2; D is uncertain. The germline V and J ends were trimmed by 5 bases and 12 bases, with 16 bases remaining between them. The CDR3 totals 12 residues. Germline-derived CDR1 and CDR2 are MDHEN and SYDVKM. The CDR3 sequence: CASSTPAAGHTF. The CDR3 nucleotides are TGTGCCAGCAGTACGCCGGCGGCAGGCCACACCTTC.

The chain has TRBV6-2 or TRBV6-3 and TRBJ1-2, with 7 bases fitting TRBD1. Trimming at V came to 6 bases and at J to 2 bases, leaving 12 bases not matched to a gene. The CDR3 is 16 amino acids. CDR1 and CDR2 (germline): MNHEY, SVGEGT. The CDR3 spells CASSPTATGANYGYTF. CDR3 sequence (DNA): TGTGCCAGCAGCCCTACCGCTACAGGGGCGAACTATGGCTACACCTTC.

V and J are TRBV6-6 and TRBJ1-1; the D is unclear. This CDR3 region has 14 residues. Trimming took off 0 bases at V and 3 bases at J, with 8 bases between the two ends. CDR1 and CDR2 from the germline V gene are MNHNY and SVGAGI (reference sequence). For the CDR3, the DNA is TGTGCCAGCAGTTACTCGACGGGTTACACTGAAGCTTTCTTT. Translated: CASSYSTGYTEAFF.

The rearrangement uses TRBV5-1 and TRBJ1-5, with D possibly being TRBD1 (6 bases). The CDR3 extends over 15 amino acids. V was cut by 1 base and J by 5 bases, with 13 bases left in between. CDR1 and CDR2 (germline): SGHRS, YFSETQ. The CDR3 bases are TGCGCCAGCAGCTTGACAGGGTTGGGCTATCAGCCCCAGCATTTT. Residues: CASSLTGLGYQPQHF.

The rearrangement uses TRBV19 and TRBJ1-5; possible D gene TRBD1, 5 bases. Germline loops: CDR1 LNHDA, CDR2 SQIVND (reference sequence). V was pared by 1 base and J by 2 bases, with 9 bases between. This CDR3 has 15 amino acids. CDR3: CASSIGGGGNQPQHF. DNA of the CDR3: TGTGCCAGTAGTATAGGGGGGGGTGGCAATCAGCCCCAGCATTTT.

The J gene is TRBJ2-3, the V gene TRBV28; tentatively, D is TRBD1 or TRBD2 (6 bases each). Germline V gives CDR1 MDHEN, CDR2 SYDVKM. The V gene lost 3 bases and the J gene lost 3 bases, with 16 bases spanning the gap. This CDR3 has 16 amino acids. DNA of the CDR3: TGTGCCAGCAGTTTCAGAGGGGGGCGAAGAACAGATACGCAGTATTTT. It codes for CASSFRGGRRTDTQYF.

The count of this clone is one. The chain is built from TRBV13 and TRBJ2-1; TRBD2 might be the D (7 bases). CDR1 and CDR2 from the germline V gene are PRHDT and FYEKMQ (reference sequence). The CDR3 runs 20 residues. V was cut by 4 bases and J by 4 bases, with 29 bases left in between. The CDR3 sequence is CASSSPTGSSRSGVYNEQFF. DNA for the CDR3: TGTGCCAGCAGCTCGCCGACAGGATCTAGTAGGAGCGGGGTATACAATGAGCAGTTCTTC.

The V and J genes are TRBV19 and TRBJ2-5; D perhaps matches TRBD1 (6 bases). Germline assignment: CDR1 LNHDA and CDR2 SQIVND (reference sequence). The ends were cut back, 5 bases at V and 1 base at J, with 11 bases in the middle. The CDR3 contains 14 residues. Here the CDR3 reads CASSLRTAQETQYF. DNA for the CDR3: TGTGCCAGTAGTTTAAGGACAGCCCAAGAGACCCAGTACTTC.